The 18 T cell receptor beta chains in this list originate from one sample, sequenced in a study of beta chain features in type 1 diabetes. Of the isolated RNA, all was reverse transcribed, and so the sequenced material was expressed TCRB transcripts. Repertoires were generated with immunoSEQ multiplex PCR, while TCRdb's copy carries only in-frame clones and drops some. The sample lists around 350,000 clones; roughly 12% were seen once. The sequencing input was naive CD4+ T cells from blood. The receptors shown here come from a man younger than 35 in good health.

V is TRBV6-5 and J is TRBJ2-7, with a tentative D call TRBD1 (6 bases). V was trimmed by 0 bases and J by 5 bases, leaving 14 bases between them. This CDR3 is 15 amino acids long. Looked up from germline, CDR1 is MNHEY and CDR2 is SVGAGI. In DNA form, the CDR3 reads TGTGCCAGCAGTTACTCTCGGCAGGGGTTCCACGAGCAGTACTTC. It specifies CASSYSRQGFHEQYF.

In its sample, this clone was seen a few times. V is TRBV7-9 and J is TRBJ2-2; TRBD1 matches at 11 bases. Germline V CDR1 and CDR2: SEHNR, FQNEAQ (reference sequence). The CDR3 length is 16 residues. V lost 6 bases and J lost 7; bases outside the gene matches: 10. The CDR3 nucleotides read TGTGCCAGCAGACAAACCGGGACAGGGGGGAACGGGGAGCTGTTTTTT. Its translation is CASRQTGTGGNGELFF.

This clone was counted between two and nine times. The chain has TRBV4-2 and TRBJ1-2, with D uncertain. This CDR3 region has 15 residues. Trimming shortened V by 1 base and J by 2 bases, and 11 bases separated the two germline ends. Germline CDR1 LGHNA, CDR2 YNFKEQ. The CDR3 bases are TGTGCCAGCAGCCAAGGAGGGAATGCAAACTATGGCTACACCTTC. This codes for CASSQGGNANYGYTF.

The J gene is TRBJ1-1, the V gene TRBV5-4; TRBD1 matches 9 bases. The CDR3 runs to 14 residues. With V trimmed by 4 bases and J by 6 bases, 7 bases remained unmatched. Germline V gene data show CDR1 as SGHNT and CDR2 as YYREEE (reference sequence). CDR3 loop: CASSRGQGVAEAFF. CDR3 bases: TGTGCCAGCAGCAGGGGACAGGGAGTAGCTGAAGCTTTCTTT.

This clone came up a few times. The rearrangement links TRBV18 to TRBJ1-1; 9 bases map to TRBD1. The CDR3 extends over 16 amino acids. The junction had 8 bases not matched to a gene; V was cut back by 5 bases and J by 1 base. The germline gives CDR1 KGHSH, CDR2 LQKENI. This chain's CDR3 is CASSKIPGQGNTEAFF. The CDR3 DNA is TGTGCCAGCTCAAAAATACCGGGACAGGGGAACACTGAAGCTTTCTTT.

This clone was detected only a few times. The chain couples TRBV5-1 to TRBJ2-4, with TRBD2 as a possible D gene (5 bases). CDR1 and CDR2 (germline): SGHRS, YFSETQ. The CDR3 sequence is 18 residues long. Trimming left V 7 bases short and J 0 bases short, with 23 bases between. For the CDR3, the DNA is TGCGCCAGCTCGATCCTCCCCAGGACTTCTTTAGCCAAAAACATTCAGTACTTC. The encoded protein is CASSILPRTSLAKNIQYF. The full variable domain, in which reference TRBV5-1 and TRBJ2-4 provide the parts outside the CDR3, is KAGVTQTPRYLIKTRGQQVTLSCSPISGHRSVSWYQQTPGQGLQFLFEYFSETQRNKGNFPGRFSGRQFSNSRSEMNVSTLELGDSALYLCASSILPRTSLAKNIQYFGAGTRLSVL.

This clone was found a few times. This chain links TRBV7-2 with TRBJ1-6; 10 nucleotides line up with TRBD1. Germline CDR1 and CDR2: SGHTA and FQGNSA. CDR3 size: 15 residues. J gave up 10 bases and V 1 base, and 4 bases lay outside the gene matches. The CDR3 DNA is TGTGCCAGCAGCTTAGGGACAGGGGGTTTCTCACCCCTCCACTTT. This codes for CASSLGTGGFSPLHF.

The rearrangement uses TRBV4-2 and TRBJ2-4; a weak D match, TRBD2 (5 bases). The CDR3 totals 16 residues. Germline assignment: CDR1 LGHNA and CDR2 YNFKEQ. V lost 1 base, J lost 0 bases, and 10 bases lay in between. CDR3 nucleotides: TGTGCCAGCAGCCAAGTAGGAGGAGTAGCCAAAAACATTCAGTACTTC. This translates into CASSQVGGVAKNIQYF.

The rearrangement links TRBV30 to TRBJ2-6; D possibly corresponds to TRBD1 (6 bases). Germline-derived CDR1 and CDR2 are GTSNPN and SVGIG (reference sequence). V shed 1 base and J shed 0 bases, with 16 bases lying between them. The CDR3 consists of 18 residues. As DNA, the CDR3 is TGTGCCTGGAGTGGATATACTTCAGGGGACTCTGGGGCCAACGTCCTGACTTTC. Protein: CAWSGYTSGDSGANVLTF.

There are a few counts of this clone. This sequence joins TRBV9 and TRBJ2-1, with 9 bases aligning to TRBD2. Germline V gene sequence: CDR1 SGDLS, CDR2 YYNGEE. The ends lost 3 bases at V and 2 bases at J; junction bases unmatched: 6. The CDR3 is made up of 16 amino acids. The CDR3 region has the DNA TGTGCCAGCAGCGCCCGACTAGCGGAGGCCTACAATGAGCAGTTCTTC. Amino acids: CASSARLAEAYNEQFF.

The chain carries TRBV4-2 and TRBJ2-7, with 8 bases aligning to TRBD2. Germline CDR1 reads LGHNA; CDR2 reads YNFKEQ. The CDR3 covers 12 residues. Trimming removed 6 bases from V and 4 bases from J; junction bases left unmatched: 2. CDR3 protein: CASRGGGYEQYF. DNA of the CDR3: TGTGCCAGCAGGGGCGGGGGGTACGAGCAGTACTTC.

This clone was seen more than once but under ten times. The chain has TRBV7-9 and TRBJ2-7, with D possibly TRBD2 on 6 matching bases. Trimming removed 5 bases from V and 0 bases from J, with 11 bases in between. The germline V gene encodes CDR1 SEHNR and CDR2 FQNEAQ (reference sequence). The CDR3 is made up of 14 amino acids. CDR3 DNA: TGTGCCAGCAGCGTTAGCGGAATCTCCTACGAGCAGTACTTC. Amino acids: CASSVSGISYEQYF.

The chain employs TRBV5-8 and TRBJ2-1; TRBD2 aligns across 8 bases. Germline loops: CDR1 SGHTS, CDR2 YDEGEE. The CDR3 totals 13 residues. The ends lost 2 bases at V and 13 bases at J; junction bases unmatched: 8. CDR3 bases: TGTGCCAGCAGCTTTTACGGGAGGGCCCGACAGTTCTTC. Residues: CASSFYGRARQFF.

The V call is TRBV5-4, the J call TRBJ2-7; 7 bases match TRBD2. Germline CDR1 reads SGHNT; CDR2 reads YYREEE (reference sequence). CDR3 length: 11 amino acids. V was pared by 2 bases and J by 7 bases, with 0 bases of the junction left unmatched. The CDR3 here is CASSLLAEQYF. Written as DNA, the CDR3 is TGTGCCAGCAGCTTACTAGCGGAGCAGTACTTC.

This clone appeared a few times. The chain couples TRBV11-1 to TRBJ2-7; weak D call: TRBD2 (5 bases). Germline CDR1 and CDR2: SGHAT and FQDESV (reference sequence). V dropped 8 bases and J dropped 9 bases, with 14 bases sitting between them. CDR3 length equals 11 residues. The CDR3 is CASRRESGQYF. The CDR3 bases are TGTGCCAGCCGTAGGGAGTCGGGGCAGTACTTC.

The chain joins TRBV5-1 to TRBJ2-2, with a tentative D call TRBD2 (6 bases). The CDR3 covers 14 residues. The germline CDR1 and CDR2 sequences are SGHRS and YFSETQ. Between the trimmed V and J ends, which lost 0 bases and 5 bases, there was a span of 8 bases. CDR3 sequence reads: CASSLEGGTGELFF. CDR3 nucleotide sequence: TGCGCCAGCAGCTTGGAGGGAGGAACCGGGGAGCTGTTTTTT.

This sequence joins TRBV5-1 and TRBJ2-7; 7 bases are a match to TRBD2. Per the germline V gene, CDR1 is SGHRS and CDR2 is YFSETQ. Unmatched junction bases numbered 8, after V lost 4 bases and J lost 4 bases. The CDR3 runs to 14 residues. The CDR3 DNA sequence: TGCGCCAGCAGCCGGGACTACGGCGGGTACGAGCAGTACTTC. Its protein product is CASSRDYGGYEQYF.

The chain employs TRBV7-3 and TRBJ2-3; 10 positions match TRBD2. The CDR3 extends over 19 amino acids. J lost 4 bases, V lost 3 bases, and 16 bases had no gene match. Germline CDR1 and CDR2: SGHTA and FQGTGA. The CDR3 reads CASSLRWASGRYAPDTQYF. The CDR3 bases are TGTGCCAGCAGCTTGAGGTGGGCTAGCGGGAGATACGCCCCAGATACGCAGTATTTT.